This TCR beta chain was obtained from a study of T cell responses to AZD1222 COVID-19 vaccine. CDR1 and CDR2 (germline): KGHDR, SFDVKD. The CDR3 runs 12 residues. The V end lost 1 base, the J end lost 8 bases, and 5 bases lay between the germline ends. Generated by immunoSEQ multiplex PCR, the TCRdb table keeps only in-frame clones and is missing some. Of around 140,000 clones in the sample, about 92% were seen once. In its sample, this clone was seen a few times. The receptor comes from an adult who received the AZD1222 COVID-19 vaccine. The chain links TRBV24-1 to TRBJ2-1; D uncertain. Sequencing was performed on peripheral blood, taken 28 days after the second AZD1222 dose. This CDR3 is CATSDLGHEQFF. CDR3 in DNA: TGTGCCACCAGTGATTTAGGGCATGAGCAGTTCTTC.